What follows are 19 T cell receptor beta chains derived from one specimen sequenced in a study of blood T cell repertoires in COVID-19. The protocol was immunoSEQ multiplex PCR, while the TCRdb copy is restricted to in-frame clones and leaves out a portion. The sample lists 60,000 to 90,000 clones; roughly 89% were seen once. The sequenced material came from peripheral blood. Receptors originate from a woman older than 75 with active or convalescent COVID-19.

This clone was picked up one time. The chain is built from TRBV5-1 and TRBJ1-3; maybe TRBD1 (5 bases). CDR3 length: 16 residues. Looked up from germline, CDR1 is SGHRS and CDR2 is YFSETQ. Trimming took off 0 bases at V and 3 bases at J, with 13 bases between the two ends. The DNA of the CDR3 is TGCGCCAGCAGCTTGGCCGGGCAGGGATATGGAAACACCATATATTTT. Translation gives CASSLAGQGYGNTIYF.

The rearrangement uses TRBV19 and TRBJ2-2, with D possibly matching TRBD1 (5 bases). CDR1 and CDR2 (germline): LNHDA, SQIVND (reference sequence). V lost 8 bases, J lost 3 bases, and 10 bases lay in between. This CDR3 comprises 13 residues. The CDR3 loop reads CASGADYTGELFF. The CDR3 nucleotides are TGTGCCAGTGGGGCGGATTACACCGGGGAGCTGTTTTTT.

This chain joins TRBV28 and TRBJ2-7; the match to TRBD1 covers 11 bases. J gave up 4 bases and V 5 bases, and 10 bases lay outside the gene matches. The germline V gene encodes CDR1 MDHEN and CDR2 SYDVKM. The CDR3 is 16 amino acids. The CDR3 loop is CASSIPLGTGGYEQYF. CDR3 DNA: TGTGCCAGCAGTATCCCACTGGGGACAGGGGGATACGAGCAGTACTTC.

The genes are TRBV7-9 and TRBJ1-2; a possible D gene is TRBD1 (5 bases). The germline CDR1 and CDR2 sequences are SEHNR and FQNEAQ (reference sequence). Trimming removed 3 bases from V and 8 bases from J, with 13 bases in between. This CDR3 comprises 13 residues. The CDR3 protein is CASSFDGGGGYTF. The CDR3 DNA follows: TGTGCCAGCAGCTTCGACGGCGGGGGAGGCTACACCTTC.

This sequence joins TRBV12-5 and TRBJ2-7, with D uncertain. Trimming took 2 bases from V and 6 from J, leaving 11 bases between them. From germline, CDR1 is LGHNT and CDR2 FRNRAP. The CDR3 runs to 13 residues. The CDR3 region has the DNA TGTGCTAGTGGTTTGTCATTGCCGGGCGAGCAGTACTTC. Translation gives CASGLSLPGEQYF.

The genes are TRBV27 and TRBJ2-3; 10 positions agree with TRBD2. This CDR3 is built from 17 residues. The V gene end was trimmed by 7 bases and the J gene end by 7 bases; junction bases not matched to a gene: 17. Germline-derived CDR1 and CDR2 are MNHEY and SMNVEV (reference sequence). The CDR3 DNA reads as TGTGCCAGCACCCTCCGAGGGATAGCGGGAGGTATAAATACGCAGTATTTT. Translation gives CASTLRGIAGGINTQYF.

This clone showed up just a few times. This chain connects TRBV14 to TRBJ1-1; no firm D call. From germline, CDR1 is SGHDN and CDR2 FVKESK. V gave up 4 bases and J gave up 0 bases, with 6 bases separating them. The CDR3 contains 13 residues. CDR3 in DNA: TGTGCCAGCAGCCTACATCTGAACACTGAAGCTTTCTTT. Translated, it gives CASSLHLNTEAFF. Full variable domain (missing parts from reference TRBV14 and TRBJ1-1): EAGVTQFPSHSVIEKGQTVTLRCDPISGHDNLYWYRRVMGKEIKFLLHFVKESKQDESGMPNNRFLAERTGGTYSTLKVQPAELEDSGVYFCASSLHLNTEAFFGQGTRLTVV.

The chain has TRBV5-6 and TRBJ1-2, with D perhaps matching TRBD1 (5 bases). Trimming cost V 4 bases and J 6 bases, with 22 bases left between them. Per germline, CDR1 SGHDT and CDR2 YYEEEE. The CDR3 loop spans 16 amino acids. The CDR3 spells CASSLRRGTGGDGYTF. DNA of the CDR3: TGTGCCAGCAGCCTGAGGAGGGGTACCGGCGGGGATGGCTACACCTTC.

The chain employs TRBV7-2 and TRBJ2-7, with 9 bases lining up with TRBD1. Looked up from germline, CDR1 is SGHTA and CDR2 is FQGNSA. V lost 5 bases to trimming and J lost 3 bases; unmatched junction nucleotides: 5. The CDR3 totals 14 residues. CDR3 bases: TGTGCCAGCAGCCCGACAGGGGGTCACTACGAGCAGTACTTC. This codes for CASSPTGGHYEQYF.

CDR3 protein: CATSPDRGLRNEQFF. CDR3 nucleotides: TGTGCCACCAGCCCTGACAGGGGGCTTCGGAATGAGCAGTTCTTC. J is TRBJ2-1 and V is TRBV24-1; 10 bases are shared with TRBD1. Germline V CDR1 and CDR2: KGHDR, SFDVKD. This CDR3 has 15 amino acids. Germline trimming cut 7 bases from V and 7 bases from J; bases unmatched to any gene: 9.

The V gene is TRBV12-3 or TRBV12-4, the J gene TRBJ2-3, with TRBD2 as a possible D gene (5 bases). V was cut by 9 bases and J by 1 base, with 8 bases left in between. This CDR3 is 12 amino acids long. The CDR3 DNA reads TGTGCCAGTCTGAGGGGCACAGATACGCAGTATTTT. Its protein product is CASLRGTDTQYF.

V gene TRBV7-8 combines with J gene TRBJ1-1, with 7 bases identical to TRBD1. Germline assignment: CDR1 SGHVS and CDR2 FQNEAQ. The CDR3 sequence is 13 residues long. V lost 9 bases to trimming and J lost 0 bases; unmatched junction nucleotides: 4. Here the CDR3 reads CASQTGLNTEAFF. CDR3 nucleotide sequence: TGTGCCAGTCAGACAGGGTTGAACACTGAAGCTTTCTTT.

This rearrangement joins TRBV9 to TRBJ1-2, with TRBD1 matching 12 bases. The CDR3 consists of 16 residues. The J segment lost 4 bases and the V segment lost 4 bases, leaving 8 bases of the junction unmatched. Per the germline V gene, CDR1 is SGDLS and CDR2 is YYNGEE. The CDR3 spells CASSTGTGGRGYGYTF. DNA for the CDR3: TGTGCCAGCAGCACAGGGACAGGGGGCAGGGGCTATGGCTACACCTTC.

The rearrangement uses TRBV11-2 and TRBJ2-7; no firm D call. Trimming took off 0 bases at V and 2 bases at J, with 5 bases between the two ends. The CDR3 covers 13 residues. CDR1 is SGHAT, CDR2 FQNNGV, per germline. The DNA of the CDR3 is TGTGCCAGCAGCTTAGAACCAGCCTACGAGCAGTACTTC. This encodes CASSLEPAYEQYF.

The V gene is TRBV4-1, the J gene TRBJ1-4; 8 bases are a match to TRBD1. The J segment lost 8 bases and the V segment lost 5 bases, leaving 10 bases of the junction unmatched. The germline V gene encodes CDR1 MGHRA and CDR2 YSYEKL. The CDR3 loop spans 15 amino acids. In nucleotides, the CDR3 is TGCGCCAGCAGCTCTCGACAGGGGAGGATAGAAAAACTGTTTTTT. Encoded protein: CASSSRQGRIEKLFF.

CDR3 sequence reads: CASAWNSGAGDTQYF. In DNA form, the CDR3 reads TGTGCCAGCGCGTGGAATAGCGGGGCTGGGGATACGCAGTATTTT. V usage is TRBV9 and J usage is TRBJ2-3; 8 nucleotides agree with TRBD2. Trimming at V came to 7 bases and at J to 6 bases, leaving 13 bases not matched to a gene. The V gene's germline CDR1 is SGDLS and CDR2 YYNGEE. The CDR3 covers 15 residues. Together with reference TRBV9 and TRBJ2-3, the CDR3 gives the full variable domain: DSGVTQTPKHLITATGQRVTLRCSPRSGDLSVYWYQQSLDQGLQFLIQYYNGEERAKGNILERFSAQQFPDLHSELNLSSLELGDSALYFCASAWNSGAGDTQYFGPGTRLTVL.

The chain recombines TRBV7-3 with TRBJ2-3; 9 bases are shared with TRBD2. V dropped 7 bases and J dropped 0; count of bases not matched to a gene: 14. The CDR3 totals 18 residues. The germline V gene has CDR1 SGHTA and CDR2 FQGTGA. CDR3 protein: CASTLGQRGEPSTDTQYF. In nucleotides, the CDR3 is TGTGCCAGCACCCTCGGTCAGCGGGGGGAACCTAGCACAGATACGCAGTATTTT.

The J gene is TRBJ2-2, the V gene TRBV7-3, with 11 bases identical to TRBD2. J was trimmed by 6 bases and V by 1 base; bases with no gene match: 13. Germline V gene data show CDR1 as SGHTA and CDR2 as FQGTGA. The CDR3 consists of 19 residues. The CDR3 is CASSLRASGGPKRPGELFF. The CDR3 nucleotides are TGTGCCAGCAGCTTAAGGGCTAGCGGGGGGCCCAAACGCCCCGGGGAGCTGTTTTTT.

The sample holds a few counts of this clone. J is TRBJ2-2 and V is TRBV6-5; no definite D call. Germline V lookup: CDR1 MNHEY, CDR2 SVGAGI. This CDR3 spans 14 amino acids. V lost 0 bases to trimming and J lost 5 bases, with 7 bases between them. In DNA, the CDR3 is TGTGCCAGCAGTTACTCCTTTGCGACCGGGGAGCTGTTTTTT. Translating it yields CASSYSFATGELFF.